One T cell receptor beta chain is described in this entry. The data were taken from a study of T cell responses to AZD1222 COVID-19 vaccine. At the level of the study: Pooled in the analysis were second doses at about 4 or about 12 weeks.

CDR3 length equals 18 residues. Trimming cost V 5 bases and J 0 bases, with 21 bases left between them. Per the germline V gene, CDR1 is SEHNR and CDR2 is FQNEAQ (reference sequence). Method: immunoSEQ multiplex PCR; TCRdb's copy keeps in-frame clones and lacks some. The sample records tens of thousands of clones, around 90% being singletons. The TCR originated in an adult in good health. The gene calls are TRBV7-9 and TRBJ2-3, with TRBD1 as a possible D gene (5 bases). Material: peripheral blood, obtained on day 0 of AZD1222 vaccination. CDR3 sequence reads: CASSETAISFTSTDTQYF. The CDR3 DNA sequence: TGTGCCAGCAGCGAGACAGCTATTTCATTTACTAGCACAGATACGCAGTATTTT.